The rows below give T cell receptor beta chains drawn from one sample of a study of shared clonotypes between healthy human individuals. Using immunoSEQ multiplex PCR, the repertoire was profiled, and TCRdb retains in-frame clones only, with some absent. The repertoire consists of 950,000 to 1,300,000 clones, with about 75% occurring once and the leading ten covering approximately 1.5%. Source material: memory CD4+ T cells sorted from blood. These receptors were collected from a man between 18 and 29 years old in good health. Both conserved end residues are part of each CDR3. Each record gives: clone size, V gene, J gene, D gene, CDR3 DNA, CDR3 protein. The D gene is left open where the match is weak. Size is omitted from some rows. Given values are once, few, many or a class for expanded clones.

clone_size: .; v_call: TRBV4-1; j_call: TRBJ2-3; d_call: .; cdr3_nt: TGCGCCAGCAGCCAAGATACAGGGAGAGATACGCAGTATTTT; cdr3_aa: CASSQDTGRDTQYF
clone_size: .; v_call: TRBV2; j_call: TRBJ1-2; d_call: .; cdr3_nt: TGTGCCAGCAGCCGGACCGGGGGCTACACCTTC; cdr3_aa: CASSRTGGYTF
clone_size: few; v_call: TRBV6-1; j_call: TRBJ2-7; d_call: TRBD1; cdr3_nt: TGTGCCAGTACCGGGACAGGGCTATACGAGCAGTACTTC; cdr3_aa: CASTGTGLYEQYF
clone_size: .; v_call: TRBV7-6; j_call: TRBJ2-1; d_call: .; cdr3_nt: TGTGCCAGCAGTCCCCGCATAGTCTACAATGAGCAGTTCTTC; cdr3_aa: CASSPRIVYNEQFF
clone_size: .; v_call: TRBV7-6; j_call: TRBJ2-7; d_call: TRBD1; cdr3_nt: TGTGCCAGCAGCCCGGGACAGTTCTCCTACGAGCAGTACTTC; cdr3_aa: CASSPGQFSYEQYF
clone_size: .; v_call: TRBV5-1; j_call: TRBJ1-1; d_call: TRBD1; cdr3_nt: TGCGCCAGCAGCTCAGGACAGGGTGAAGCTTTCTTT; cdr3_aa: CASSSGQGEAFF
clone_size: .; v_call: TRBV7-2; j_call: TRBJ2-3; d_call: .; cdr3_nt: TGTGCCAGCAGTCCTACGGGGGCCACTGCAGATACGCAGTATTTT; cdr3_aa: CASSPTGATADTQYF
clone_size: .; v_call: TRBV19; j_call: TRBJ1-5; d_call: TRBD1; cdr3_nt: TGTGCCAGTAGTATTGGCGGGACAGGGGGCGCGAATATGCAGCCCCAGCATTTT; cdr3_aa: CASSIGGTGGANMQPQHF
clone_size: once; v_call: TRBV7-9; j_call: TRBJ2-7; d_call: TRBD2; cdr3_nt: TGTGCCAGCCAAAGCAGCGGGAATTCCTACGAGCAGTACTTC; cdr3_aa: CASQSSGNSYEQYF
clone_size: .; v_call: TRBV6-1; j_call: TRBJ2-7; d_call: .; cdr3_nt: TGTGCCAGCAGGCCCGGGACTCCAATCTACGAGCAGTACTTC; cdr3_aa: CASRPGTPIYEQYF
clone_size: once; v_call: TRBV9; j_call: TRBJ1-1; d_call: TRBD1; cdr3_nt: TGTGCCAGCAGCGTGACAGGGATGTTGTCTGAAGCTTTCTTT; cdr3_aa: CASSVTGMLSEAFF
clone_size: .; v_call: TRBV5-1; j_call: TRBJ1-4; d_call: .; cdr3_nt: TGCGCCAGCAGCTTGGTGGAGGCAACTAATGAAAAACTGTTTTTT; cdr3_aa: CASSLVEATNEKLFF
clone_size: .; v_call: TRBV10-3; j_call: TRBJ1-3; d_call: .; cdr3_nt: TGTGCCATCTTAGCTGGAAACACCATATATTTT; cdr3_aa: CAILAGNTIYF
clone_size: .; v_call: TRBV7-9; j_call: TRBJ2-5; d_call: TRBD1; cdr3_nt: TGTGCCAGCAGCGAAGACGGGACAGCCCAAGAGACCCAGTACTTC; cdr3_aa: CASSEDGTAQETQYF
clone_size: few; v_call: TRBV5-5; j_call: TRBJ2-7; d_call: TRBD1; cdr3_nt: TGTGCCAGCAGCTGGGGACAGGGGGCTTCCTACGAGCAGTACTTC; cdr3_aa: CASSWGQGASYEQYF
clone_size: .; v_call: TRBV6-1; j_call: TRBJ2-3; d_call: TRBD2; cdr3_nt: TGTGCCAGCAGTGTCCGGACTAGCGGGGGTTGGGAAGATACGCAGTATTTT; cdr3_aa: CASSVRTSGGWEDTQYF
clone_size: .; v_call: TRBV6-1; j_call: TRBJ2-1; d_call: .; cdr3_nt: TGTGCCAGCAGTGGCCAAGGGGACATTGGTGAGCAGTTCTTC; cdr3_aa: CASSGQGDIGEQFF
clone_size: .; v_call: TRBV29-1; j_call: TRBJ2-7; d_call: .; cdr3_nt: TGCAGCGTCGTGAGATCCTACGAGCAGTACTTC; cdr3_aa: CSVVRSYEQYF
clone_size: once; v_call: TRBV5-1; j_call: TRBJ2-3; d_call: TRBD1; cdr3_nt: TGCGCCAGCAGTCTACAGGGGGCAAGCACAGATACGCAGTATTTT; cdr3_aa: CASSLQGASTDTQYF
clone_size: .; v_call: TRBV19; j_call: TRBJ2-3; d_call: .; cdr3_nt: TGTGCCAGTAGCCCGGCCGGGAAGACGCAGTATTTT; cdr3_aa: CASSPAGKTQYF
clone_size: few; v_call: TRBV2; j_call: TRBJ1-2; d_call: .; cdr3_nt: TGTGCCAGCGGACAAGGGGGCTATGGCTACACCTTC; cdr3_aa: CASGQGGYGYTF
clone_size: .; v_call: TRBV7-9; j_call: TRBJ2-1; d_call: .; cdr3_nt: TGTGCCAGCATCCAAGGTGATGAGCAGTTCTTC; cdr3_aa: CASIQGDEQFF
clone_size: once; v_call: TRBV4-3; j_call: TRBJ1-1; d_call: TRBD1; cdr3_nt: TGCGCCAGCAGCCGACAGGGGGCTGTGGGGACTGAAGCTTTCTTT; cdr3_aa: CASSRQGAVGTEAFF
clone_size: few; v_call: TRBV19; j_call: TRBJ1-5; d_call: .; cdr3_nt: TGTGCCAGTAGTATACTTCGGGAACCAAACCAGCCCCAGCATTTT; cdr3_aa: CASSILREPNQPQHF
clone_size: .; v_call: TRBV4-1; j_call: TRBJ2-7; d_call: .; cdr3_nt: TGCGCCAGCAGCCAAGTGCCCCCGGGACACCCTACATTCTACGAGCAGTACTTC; cdr3_aa: CASSQVPPGHPTFYEQYF
clone_size: .; v_call: TRBV28; j_call: TRBJ1-5; d_call: .; cdr3_nt: TGTGCCAGCAGTTTATCACACTCGGTTAGCAATCAGCCCCAGCATTTT; cdr3_aa: CASSLSHSVSNQPQHF
clone_size: few; v_call: TRBV5-1; j_call: TRBJ2-2; d_call: .; cdr3_nt: TGCGCCAGCAGCACGACAGCCACGGACGGCGGGGAGCTGTTTTTT; cdr3_aa: CASSTTATDGGELFF